The entry below describes one T cell receptor (beta chain). Trimming stripped 5 bases from V and 5 bases from J, with 21 bases between. Germline V gene lookup returns CDR1 GTSNPN and CDR2 SVGIG (reference sequence). CDR3 size: 15 residues. This sample was included in a study of blood T cell repertoires in COVID-19. In the original analysis: Amplified reference gene primers provided the basis for estimating nucleated cell counts. Assay: immunoSEQ multiplex PCR; the TCRdb copy retains only in-frame clones and omits some. V, J and clone size reflect that table, while D and trimming were determined from the DNA. The data show some 150,000 clones, about 75% seen once. Individuals aged roughly 18 to 95 years were recruited from 24 US areas. Clinical histories supplied by participants themselves formed the basis of cohort assignment. Donors of Cohort 3 who recovered were those that had two negative PCRs, clearance, or symptom resolution.

The sequence derives from a woman aged 45 to 65 who had recovered from COVID-19. V usage is TRBV30 and J usage is TRBJ1-2, with a weak D call TRBD1 (5 bases). The sample comprised PBMCs or T cells enriched from blood (not recorded which). The CDR3 spells CAWWGWQGKGYGYTF. CDR3 DNA: TGTGCCTGGTGGGGATGGCAGGGAAAAGGGTATGGCTACACCTTC.